This T cell receptor beta chain was sequenced during a study of cytomegalovirus exposure and HLA in healthy donors. Study-level background: A preliminary data release comprised around 90 million unique TCRs obtained from HLA-typed donors.

60 Vbeta and 13 Jbeta primers were used in PCR. Here immunoSEQ multiplex PCR was the method, and the copy in TCRdb shows in-frame clones only, minus some. The sample's table shows 75,000 to 95,000 clones. The receptor comes from a woman aged 55-75 years in good health and CMV-seronegative. What was sequenced was PBMCs.

The CDR3 loop reads CASSGGLAGVDEQFF. Written as DNA, the CDR3 is TGTGCCAGCAGTGGGGGGCTAGCGGGAGTCGATGAGCAGTTCTTC. The chain uses TRBV2 and TRBJ2-1, with 10 bases aligning to TRBD2. CDR1 and CDR2 from the germline V gene are SNHLY and FYNNEI. The CDR3 extends over 15 amino acids. After removal of 4 bases from V and 8 bases from J, the junction contained 8 bases not matched to a gene.